The 30 T cell receptor beta chains presented below share a single source sample, sequenced in a study of blood T cell repertoires in COVID-19. The repertoire was sequenced with immunoSEQ multiplex PCR; TCRdb's copy has only in-frame clones and lacks some. The data hold fewer than 100,000 clones, with approximately 87% observed a single time. The sample was peripheral blood. Receptors originate from a human donor in a cohort sampled during active COVID-19.

This clone showed up just once. This rearrangement joins TRBV18 to TRBJ1-1; D is possibly TRBD1 (5 bases). Germline V lookup: CDR1 KGHSH, CDR2 LQKENI. The CDR3 has 15 residues. Trimming took 2 bases from V and 6 from J, leaving 16 bases between them. The CDR3 DNA reads as TGTGCCAGCTCACCATTGCAGGGTTTCGTCCCTGAAGCTTTCTTT. Its protein is CASSPLQGFVPEAFF.

The rearrangement joins TRBV7-9 to TRBJ2-7, with D perhaps matching TRBD2 (5 bases). The length of the CDR3 is 15 residues. The ends were cut back, 3 bases at V and 0 bases at J, with 12 bases in the middle. Germline V gene lookup returns CDR1 SEHNR and CDR2 FQNEAQ (reference sequence). The CDR3 region is CASSLSGTYSYEQYF. CDR3 DNA: TGTGCCAGCAGCTTGAGCGGTACCTACTCCTACGAGCAGTACTTC.

This chain uses TRBV5-1 with TRBJ1-6; D uncertain. The CDR3 loop spans 13 amino acids. Trimming shortened V by 0 bases and J by 7 bases, and 5 bases separated the two germline ends. Germline CDR1 is SGHRS and CDR2 is YFSETQ. The CDR3 coding sequence is TGCGCCAGCAGCTTGGACAGAAATTCACCCCTCCACTTT. Its translation is CASSLDRNSPLHF.

This chain connects TRBV10-1 to TRBJ1-1; perhaps TRBD1 as D (6 bases). The CDR3 runs to 13 residues. V was trimmed by 6 bases and J by 1 base, leaving 9 bases between them. The V gene's germline CDR1 is WNHNN and CDR2 SYGVQD (reference sequence). The CDR3 bases are TGCGCCAGCAGGGACAGCGGGAACACTGAAGCTTTCTTT. Translated: CASRDSGNTEAFF.

The V call is TRBV5-4, the J call TRBJ1-1; no clear D gene. The germline gives CDR1 SGHNT, CDR2 YYREEE (reference sequence). Trimming stripped 1 base from V and 1 base from J, with 8 bases between. The CDR3 extends over 14 amino acids. The CDR3 DNA sequence: TGTGCCAGCAGCTTGAGGGAGGGGAACACTGAAGCTTTCTTT. Amino acid sequence: CASSLREGNTEAFF.

The chain couples TRBV19 to TRBJ2-3; D might be TRBD1 (5 bases). The germline V gene encodes CDR1 LNHDA and CDR2 SQIVND (reference sequence). The ends were cut back, 5 bases at V and 2 bases at J, with 17 bases in the middle. There are 16 residues in the CDR3. As DNA, the CDR3 is TGTGCCAGTAGTCGGATTTTTTGGGGCACCACAGATACGCAGTATTTT. Its protein is CASSRIFWGTTDTQYF.

V usage is TRBV10-1 and J usage is TRBJ1-5; a weak D match, TRBD1 (5 bases). Per germline, CDR1 WNHNN and CDR2 SYGVQD (reference sequence). The CDR3 is made up of 13 amino acids. Trimming left V 3 bases short and J 4 bases short, with 7 bases between. The CDR3 DNA sequence: TGCGCCAGCAGTGAAGGGGTTAATCAGCCCCAGCATTTT. Protein sequence: CASSEGVNQPQHF.

The chain links TRBV28 to TRBJ1-6; D not resolved. CDR1 is MDHEN and CDR2 is SYDVKM in the germline V gene. The CDR3 covers 17 residues. V lost 5 bases, J lost 0 bases, and 14 bases lay in between. CDR3 coding DNA: TGTGCCAGCAGTCCCATGACTGTAAGCTCCTATAATTCACCCCTCCACTTT. This codes for CASSPMTVSSYNSPLHF.

The rearrangement uses TRBV12-3 or TRBV12-4 and TRBJ1-2; D ambiguous. The length of the CDR3 is 13 residues. Trimming pared 5 bases from V and 4 bases from J, leaving 11 bases between. CDR3: CASSIRDSYGYTF. In DNA form, the CDR3 reads TGTGCCAGCAGTATCAGAGACTCCTATGGCTACACCTTC.

The chain carries TRBV7-9 and TRBJ1-2, with TRBD1 as a possible D gene (5 bases). V was clipped by 4 bases and J by 1 base, with 13 bases between them. The CDR3 totals 15 residues. Germline V CDR1 and CDR2: SEHNR, FQNEAQ (reference sequence). The CDR3 coding sequence is TGTGCCAGCAGCTCGACAGTCAACAATAACTATGGCTACACCTTC. This gives the protein CASSSTVNNNYGYTF.

This clone was detected only once. The CDR3 nucleotides read TGTGCCAGTAGTATTAATTGGAGGGAAGGTGAAGCTTTCTTT. The encoded protein is CASSINWREGEAFF. V usage is TRBV19 and J usage is TRBJ1-1; no definite D call. The germline V gene has CDR1 LNHDA and CDR2 SQIVND (reference sequence). V was clipped by 3 bases and J by 7 bases, with 15 bases between them. The CDR3 covers 14 residues.

The chain employs TRBV30 and TRBJ2-1; D gene ambiguous. This CDR3 is built from 14 residues. V was cut by 2 bases and J by 3 bases, with 11 bases left in between. Germline CDR1 GTSNPN, CDR2 SVGIG (reference sequence). The CDR3 reads CAWSTSRGYNEQFF. CDR3 DNA: TGTGCCTGGAGTACGTCGCGTGGCTACAATGAGCAGTTCTTC.

The V call is TRBV4-2, the J call TRBJ2-3; 11 positions match TRBD2. This CDR3 is built from 16 residues. Germline loops: CDR1 LGHNA, CDR2 YNFKEQ. V shed 1 base and J 6 bases; nucleotides not matched to a gene: 6. CDR3 sequence reads: CASSQGLAGSGDTQYF. The CDR3 nucleotides are TGTGCCAGCAGCCAAGGACTAGCGGGGTCGGGGGATACGCAGTATTTT.

CDR3 sequence (DNA): TGTGCCAGCAGCTTAGGGACTAGCGGAGTAGGGGAGACCCAGTACTTC. Translating it yields CASSLGTSGVGETQYF. This chain uses TRBV7-2 with TRBJ2-5; 10 bases are a match to TRBD2. V lost 1 base to trimming and J lost 5 bases; unmatched junction nucleotides: 7. The CDR3 contains 16 residues. Germline loops: CDR1 SGHTA, CDR2 FQGNSA.

J is TRBJ2-7 and V is TRBV6-2 or TRBV6-3; TRBD2 matches 7 bases. Trimming took 2 bases from V and 1 from J; bases not matched to a gene: 5. The germline CDR1 and CDR2 sequences are MNHEY and SVGEGT. The CDR3 has 15 amino acids. The CDR3 here is CASSYAGLGSYEQYF. The DNA of the CDR3 is TGTGCCAGCAGTTACGCCGGACTAGGTTCCTACGAGCAGTACTTC.

CDR3 DNA sequence: TGCGCCAGCAGCCAAGATAAGGAGGGAAGCATTCAGTACTTC. Protein sequence: CASSQDKEGSIQYF. V and J are TRBV4-3 and TRBJ2-4; D possibly corresponds to TRBD2 (6 bases). There are 14 residues in the CDR3. The V and J ends lost 0 bases and 9 bases respectively, with 12 bases between them. Germline CDR1 and CDR2: LGHNA and YSLEER.

This sequence joins TRBV18 and TRBJ1-2; D unclear. Trimming shortened V by 3 bases and J by 2 bases, and 10 bases separated the two germline ends. Germline V gives CDR1 KGHSH, CDR2 LQKENI. The CDR3 runs to 14 residues. The CDR3 region has the DNA TGTGCCAGCTCACCCGCAGGCGCAAACTATGGCTACACCTTC. It yields the protein CASSPAGANYGYTF.

The chain uses TRBV2 and TRBJ1-2, with D perhaps matching TRBD1 (6 bases). Germline V CDR1 and CDR2: SNHLY, FYNNEI. V shed 8 bases and J shed 0 bases, with 22 bases lying between them. CDR3 length equals 17 residues. CDR3 loop: CASGPRDTTSPNYGYTF. The CDR3 DNA sequence: TGTGCCAGCGGCCCCCGGGACACAACCTCGCCTAACTATGGCTACACCTTC.

This sequence joins TRBV19 and TRBJ1-6, with D perhaps TRBD1 (6 bases). CDR1 and CDR2 from the germline V gene are LNHDA and SQIVND (reference sequence). Trimming pared 3 bases from V and 10 bases from J, leaving 7 bases between. This CDR3 is built from 12 residues. The CDR3 DNA reads as TGTGCCAGTAGTATCAGGGGATCACCCCTCCACTTT. Amino acids: CASSIRGSPLHF.

The table lists this clone with a count of one. The rearrangement uses TRBV3-1 (or the pseudogene TRBV3-2) and TRBJ2-1, with D hard to call. This CDR3 contains 14 residues. V was trimmed by 5 bases and J by 0 bases, leaving 8 bases between them. The germline V gene encodes CDR1 LGHDT and CDR2 YNNKEL (reference sequence). The CDR3 nucleotides are TGTGCCAGCAGCTACCTGAGCTCCTACAATGAGCAGTTCTTC. This gives the protein CASSYLSSYNEQFF.

The chain carries TRBV5-6 and TRBJ2-3, with 14 bases lining up with TRBD2. Germline loops: CDR1 SGHDT, CDR2 YYEEEE. V shed 4 bases, J shed 2 bases, and the junction held 12 bases outside the gene matches. The CDR3 covers 19 residues. The CDR3 here is CASSNIGTSGRIVTDTQYF. CDR3 sequence (DNA): TGTGCCAGCAGCAACATCGGGACTAGCGGGAGAATAGTCACAGATACGCAGTATTTT.

This chain joins TRBV25-1 and TRBJ2-2; possible D gene TRBD2, 6 bases. Trimming left V 1 base short and J 3 bases short, with 6 bases between. This CDR3 has 14 amino acids. Germline loops: CDR1 MGHDK, CDR2 SYGVNS. CDR3 sequence reads: CASSEWGDTGELFF. CDR3 bases: TGTGCCAGCAGTGAATGGGGGGACACCGGGGAGCTGTTTTTT.

The chain is built from TRBV9 and TRBJ2-2; D is possibly TRBD2 (6 bases). With 4 bases removed from V and 0 bases from J, the gap between germline ends came to 10 bases. The CDR3 covers 15 residues. CDR1 is SGDLS and CDR2 is YYNGEE in the germline V gene. The CDR3 sequence is CASSSRDPNTGELFF. The CDR3 DNA sequence: TGTGCCAGCAGCTCGCGGGACCCGAACACCGGGGAGCTGTTTTTT.

This clone was observed once. V gene TRBV3-1 (or the pseudogene TRBV3-2) combines with J gene TRBJ1-3; no definite D call. This CDR3 is 15 amino acids long. Germline CDR1 reads LGHDT; CDR2 reads YNNKEL (reference sequence). V was cut by 4 bases and J by 2 bases, with 12 bases left in between. The chain's CDR3 is CASSRLRRAGNTIYF. The CDR3 bases are TGTGCCAGCAGCCGTCTACGGAGGGCTGGAAACACCATATATTTT.

V gene TRBV10-3 combines with J gene TRBJ1-1; tentatively, D is TRBD1 (5 bases). Trimming left V 2 bases short and J 4 bases short, with 11 bases between. This CDR3 spans 14 amino acids. Germline V lookup: CDR1 ENHRY, CDR2 SYGVKD. The CDR3 DNA reads TGTGCCATCAGTGAGGGGGGGGGAGGCACTGAAGCTTTCTTT. Translation gives CAISEGGGGTEAFF.

The V call is TRBV5-1, the J call TRBJ1-3; no definite D call. Germline values: CDR1 SGHRS, CDR2 YFSETQ. The CDR3 runs 13 residues. With 4 bases removed from V and 0 bases from J, the gap between germline ends came to 5 bases. CDR3 loop: CASSVSSGNTIYF. CDR3 sequence (DNA): TGCGCCAGCAGCGTGAGCTCTGGAAACACCATATATTTT.

This chain links TRBV20-1 with TRBJ1-1; D not resolved. Germline V gene sequence: CDR1 DFQATT, CDR2 SNEGSKA (reference sequence). This CDR3 region has 11 residues. V lost 5 bases and J 8 bases, leaving 12 bases between the germline ends. The CDR3 reads CSAGLWSEAFF. CDR3 coding DNA: TGCAGTGCTGGCCTGTGGAGCGAAGCTTTCTTT.

The gene calls are TRBV9 and TRBJ2-5; the D gene is possibly TRBD2 (6 bases). Trimming pared 6 bases from V and 5 bases from J, leaving 14 bases between. Looked up from germline, CDR1 is SGDLS and CDR2 is YYNGEE. CDR3 length: 13 amino acids. In DNA, the CDR3 is TGTGCCAGCACCTCCGGGAGCCAGGAGACCCAGTACTTC. Encoded protein: CASTSGSQETQYF.

The chain recombines TRBV6-6 with TRBJ2-1; 8 nucleotides line up with TRBD1. Losses at the gene ends were 1 base for V and 2 bases for J; bases not matched to a gene: 1. Germline lookup yields CDR1 MNHNY and CDR2 SVGAGI (reference sequence). This CDR3 region has 15 residues. CDR3 DNA: TGTGCCAGCAGTTACTTACAGGGGGCCTACAATGAGCAGTTCTTC. Translated, it gives CASSYLQGAYNEQFF.

V is TRBV7-2 and J is TRBJ2-3; unclear D gene. CDR1 is SGHTA and CDR2 is FQGNSA in the germline V gene. The CDR3 contains 15 residues. The V and J ends lost 6 bases and 2 bases respectively, with 15 bases between them. CDR3 bases: TGTGCCAGCAGTTTCGACACATTGGACACAGATACGCAGTATTTT. This gives the protein CASSFDTLDTDTQYF.